This record concerns one TCR beta chain sequence. Its specificity is unknown. This record belongs to a study of cytomegalovirus exposure and HLA in healthy donors. PCR amplification relied on 60 Vbeta primers (plus 13 Jbeta primers). Sequencing was performed with immunoSEQ multiplex PCR; in TCRdb, only in-frame clones are kept and a portion is missing. Of about 160,000 clones listed, 65% to 80% are singletons. Study outcomes and limitations: DRB1 had the most TCR associations and HLA-C the fewest, a later analysis found, with rates varying by HLA locus.

This CDR3 contains 15 residues. Between the trimmed V and J ends, which lost 6 bases and 5 bases, there was a span of 20 bases. Germline-derived CDR1 and CDR2 are MNHNY and SVGAGI (reference sequence). The chain links TRBV6-6 to TRBJ2-7; D is perhaps TRBD2 (6 bases). Sequencing was performed on PBMCs. This clonotype was sampled from a female donor in good health and CMV-seronegative. CDR3 sequence: CASRPQKGLRDEQYF. In DNA form, the CDR3 reads TGTGCCAGCAGGCCTCAAAAGGGACTTCGAGACGAGCAGTACTTC.